The sequence of this T cell receptor beta chain was determined in a study of CD8+ T cells in alopecia areata. For the study at large: At a dose of 5 to 10 mg twice daily, oral tofacitinib was given to treated patients. Whole-study results and caveats: The study found that many expanded lesional clones persisted in scalp and blood during tofacitinib. Between patients, shared TCR sequences were less clear than in mice. This was possibly due in part to HLA diversity in the patient population. Especially in alopecia totalis/universalis, lesional scalp showed greater clonality than normal scalp did.

Turning to this clone: The antigen remains unidentified.

Treatment indicated: oral pan-JAK inhibitor, 5-10 mg twice daily. RNA extraction and reverse transcription yielded cDNA as sequencing template. Here immunoSEQ multiplex PCR was the method, and the copy in TCRdb shows in-frame clones only, minus some. This table holds around 190,000 clones, under 70% found once. Trimming took 2 bases from V and 8 from J, leaving 10 bases between them. The CDR3 consists of 13 residues. Germline CDR1 is KGHSH and CDR2 is LQKENI. The receptor was isolated from a human donor with alopecia areata. This material consisted of CD4+ T cells sorted from blood, taken at week 4, from a patient treated with tofacitinib. The chain has TRBV18 and TRBJ2-1; tentative D call: TRBD1 (5 bases). CDR3 region: CASSPGAGHEQFF. CDR3 nucleotides: TGTGCCAGCTCACCAGGGGCAGGGCATGAGCAGTTCTTC.